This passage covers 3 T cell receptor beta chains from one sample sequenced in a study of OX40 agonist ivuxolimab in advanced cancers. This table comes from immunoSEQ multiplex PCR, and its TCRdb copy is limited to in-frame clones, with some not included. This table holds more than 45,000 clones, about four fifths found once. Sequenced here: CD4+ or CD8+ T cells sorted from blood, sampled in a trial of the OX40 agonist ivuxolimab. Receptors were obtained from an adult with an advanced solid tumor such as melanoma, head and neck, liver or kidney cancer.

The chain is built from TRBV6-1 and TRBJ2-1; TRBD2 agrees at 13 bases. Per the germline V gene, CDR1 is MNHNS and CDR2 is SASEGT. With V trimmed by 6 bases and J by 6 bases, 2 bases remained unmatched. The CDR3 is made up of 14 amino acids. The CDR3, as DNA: TGTGCCAGCAGACTAGCGGGGGGGCCCAATGAGCAGTTCTTC. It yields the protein CASRLAGGPNEQFF.

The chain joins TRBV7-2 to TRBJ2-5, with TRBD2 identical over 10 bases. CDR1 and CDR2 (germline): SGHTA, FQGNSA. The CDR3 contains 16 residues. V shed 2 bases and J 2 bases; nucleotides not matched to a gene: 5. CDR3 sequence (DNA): TGTGCCAGCAGCTTATGGGCTAGCGGGGGTCAAGAGACCCAGTACTTC. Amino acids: CASSLWASGGQETQYF.

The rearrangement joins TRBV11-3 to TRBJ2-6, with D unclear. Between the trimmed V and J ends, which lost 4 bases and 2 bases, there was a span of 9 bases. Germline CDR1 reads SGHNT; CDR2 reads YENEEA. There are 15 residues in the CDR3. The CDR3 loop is CASSSSGPGANVLTF. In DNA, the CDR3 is TGTGCCAGCAGCTCCTCAGGTCCTGGGGCCAACGTCCTGACTTTC.